This T cell receptor (beta chain) was recorded in a study of radiation and T cells in renal cell carcinoma. General study points: Pretreatment tumor biopsies were lacking, so baseline clonotypes are unknown.

Stated time point: blood 2 weeks post-SBRT. The treatment here: 15 Gy SBRT to primary tumor, nephrectomy 4 weeks later. Assay: immunoSEQ multiplex PCR; the TCRdb copy retains only in-frame clones and omits some. The table has fewer than 55,000 clones, about 80% seen once; the top ten hold under 30%. Per the germline V gene, CDR1 is SGHDT and CDR2 is YYEEEE. CDR3 size: 14 residues. Trimming stripped 6 bases from V and 4 bases from J, with 16 bases between. On this clone: Its cognate antigen is unknown.

Sequencing was performed on blood, taken from a patient whose treatment included radiotherapy and nephrectomy. J is TRBJ1-1 and V is TRBV5-6; maybe TRBD1 (6 bases). The clonotype originates from a woman between 65 and 79 years old with renal cell carcinoma. As DNA, the CDR3 is TGTGCCAGCACCCTGAGGACAGCGAGCACTGAAGCTTTCTTT. Translating gives CASTLRTASTEAFF.